Described below is a single TCR beta chain sequence and its context. Its antigen is undetermined. The sample comes from a study of shared clonotypes between healthy human individuals. Study-wide findings and caveats: Sequencing depth was predicted to influence how clonotypes are shared among donors.

There are 17 residues in the CDR3. Trimming took off 1 base at V and 0 bases at J, with 15 bases between the two ends. Germline loops: CDR1 SGHVS, CDR2 FNYEAQ. CD45RO-negative cells were positively selected for CCR7, leaving out terminally differentiated effector memory CD45RA+ cells. Only in-frame clones appear in the TCRdb table, and some are missing; sequencing was by immunoSEQ multiplex PCR. Of approximately 1.9 million clones in the sample, just under 95% were seen once. Source material: naive CD8+ T cells from PBMCs. This receptor was obtained from a man aged 18 to 29 in good health. Some clones in this sample may be carry-over from other donors' samples. The J gene is TRBJ1-1, the V gene TRBV7-6, with a weak D call TRBD1 (6 bases). Written as DNA, the CDR3 is TGTGCCAGCAGCTTAGAAACAGGGACCGGGATGAACACTGAAGCTTTCTTT. As protein: CASSLETGTGMNTEAFF.